These T cell receptor beta chains were read from a single sample in a study of shared clonotypes between healthy human individuals. TCRdb's table, derived via immunoSEQ multiplex PCR, lists solely in-frame clones and lacks some. The sample consists of some 1.5 million clones, approximately 96% of them appearing once. The sample consisted of naive CD4+ T cells sorted from blood. The receptors were sampled from a man aged 25-40 years in good health. Both conserved end residues are part of each CDR3.

>TRBJ2-6|TRBV18
CASSRGARGANVLTF
>TRBJ2-5|TRBV5-1
CASSSSGRAGETQYF
>TRBJ2-3|TRBV9
CASSGTSGRGDTQYF
>TRBJ2-2|TRBV5-1
CASSTRQESGELFF
>TRBJ2-5|TRBV10-1
CASTPAGSETQYF
>TRBJ2-2|TRBV9
CASSVTRAAGELFF
>TRBJ2-3|TRBV10-1
CASSDNRALNTQYF
>TRBJ2-7|TRBV21-1
CASIPSGSSYEQYF
>TRBJ1-3|TRBV10-3
CAISELWTSGNTIYF
>TRBJ2-2|TRBV10-2
CASSETGPRNTGELFF
>TRBJ2-4|TRBV7-9
CASSGRDRGKNIQYF
>TRBJ1-4|TRBV30
CAWSSLPEKLFF
>TRBJ1-5|TRBV28
CASSFGHQPQHF
>TRBJ2-1|TRBV18
CASSPPPRNEQFF
>TRBJ1-1|TRBV7-8
CASSYRARQTLAEAFF
>TRBJ2-7|TRBV27
CASSLAMGGSYEQYF
>TRBJ2-1|TRBV19
CASSIKGQGIEQFF
>TRBJ2-1|TRBV6-8
CASSPAPGLGIYEQFF
>TRBJ1-1|TRBV7-3
CASSPGVGTEAFF
>TRBJ2-3|TRBV7-2
CASSLDGRGDTQYF
>TRBJ1-2|TRBV6-1
CASSERTEIYGYTF
>TRBJ1-1|TRBV19
CASSRQGAEAFF
>TRBJ1-5|TRBV28
CASSLIVLAGLSNQPQHF
>TRBJ2-3|TRBV10-3
CAIRGDSGNTQYF
>TRBJ2-7|TRBV13
CASSSPAGTGFYEQYF
>TRBJ2-1|TRBV11-2
CASSLTTSSYNEQFF
>TRBJ1-5|TRBV27
CASRKRGTNSNQPQHF
>TRBJ2-1|TRBV7-6
CASSLEPGLAGVGNEQFF
>TRBJ2-3|TRBV29-1
CSVGLRGADTQYF
>TRBJ1-4|TRBV28
CASSFRPGEEKLFF
>TRBJ1-1|TRBV6-1
CASSEYPFMNTEAFF
>TRBJ2-5|TRBV5-3
CARSLADSSYQETQYF
>TRBJ1-1|TRBV19
CASNERKGWTEAFF
>TRBJ2-1|TRBV28
CASSLQTGASEQFF
>TRBJ2-7|TRBV11-2
CASSLEGAGPSYEQYF
>TRBJ2-5|TRBV5-1
CASSTGLAEQETQYF
>TRBJ1-1|TRBV7-6
CASSWGGDRFMNTEAFF
>TRBJ2-5|TRBV18
CASSPLRTYQETQYF
>TRBJ2-1|TRBV5-1
CASSTRGNEQFF
>TRBJ2-2|TRBV5-6
CASSLRVWRAGELFF
>TRBJ2-1|TRBV5-1
CASSLVAGGLYEQFF
>TRBJ2-5|TRBV15
CATSREGIQETQYF
>TRBJ2-1|TRBV4-2
CASSQGATPQQFF
>TRBJ2-2|TRBV7-9
CASSQRELAGELFF
>TRBJ2-1|TRBV7-9
CASSFDKLAGVDEQFF
>TRBJ1-5|TRBV7-9
CASSPVDRPNQPQHF
>TRBJ2-5|TRBV7-9
CASSLMTAQETQYF
>TRBJ2-1|TRBV6-6
CASWDSPNEQFF
>TRBJ2-7|TRBV5-1
CASSPGGLTVYEQYF
>TRBJ1-2|TRBV9
CASSPTGVYGYTF
>TRBJ1-4|TRBV18
CASSPSGPPEKLFF
>TRBJ2-7|TRBV15
CATSRDTGTGGRGEQYF
>TRBJ1-5|TRBV9
CASSGDRGHQPQHF
>TRBJ2-3|TRBV10-3
CAIADQTTDTQYF
>TRBJ2-4|TRBV4-3
CASSQDWRLAKNIQYF
>TRBJ2-1|TRBV11-2
CASSLGWGTGEQFF
>TRBJ2-5|TRBV20-1
CSAREEETQYF
>TRBJ2-7|TRBV5-6
CASSLEGGQFYEQYF
>TRBJ1-2|TRBV5-1
CASSSDPVYGYTF